The next 31 T cell receptor beta chains were all read from a single sample in a study of regulatory T cells in long-lasting Graves disease. With iRepertoire HTBI primers and Arm-PCR of CDR3 regions, TCR beta libraries were built. One entry per CDR3 protein results from TCRdb running MiXCR on the multiplex PCR reads. Among around 480,000 distinct CDR3 sequences listed, about 16% were seen once. Time point denoted: newly diagnosed GD, antithyroid drugs for less than 3 months. Scientists built the TCR library using RNA that was extracted from PBMCs. This same sample was also part of a study on T cells in Graves' hyperthyroidism and ophthalmopathy.

This specimen was peripheral blood mononuclear cells (PBMCs), taken at new diagnosis, from a patient treated with antithyroid drugs. All receptors derive from a woman aged 40 to 65 with Graves disease.

This clonotype appeared a few times. This chain connects TRBV15 to TRBJ2-1; 7 bases match TRBD1. CDR1 and CDR2 from the germline V gene are LNHNV and YYDKDF (reference sequence). J gave up 4 bases and V 0 bases, and 6 bases lay outside the gene matches. The CDR3 sequence is 16 residues long. The CDR3 loop reads CATSRDRGTAYNEQFF. The CDR3 DNA reads TGTGCCACCAGCAGAGATCGAGGGACAGCTTACAATGAGCAGTTCTTC.

Regarding this clonotype: The junction differs from germline at one of its ends, possibly a read error. The V and J genes are TRBV20-1 and TRBJ2-2; a weak D match, TRBD2 (7 bases). The germline V gene has CDR1 DFQATT and CDR2 SNEGSKA (reference sequence). The CDR3 contains 13 residues. The CDR3 coding sequence is TGCAGTGCTAGAGTGGGGGCAGGCGGGGGGCTGTTTTTT. This codes for CSARVGAGGGLFF.

Ten or more counts support this clonotype. V gene TRBV3-1 combines with J gene TRBJ2-2; D possibly corresponds to TRBD1 (5 bases). The CDR3 length is 18 residues. V lost 0 bases to trimming and J lost 0 bases, with 14 bases between them. Germline-derived CDR1 and CDR2 are LGHDT and YNNKEL (reference sequence). CDR3 amino acids: CASSQDLSQAANTGELFF. CDR3 coding DNA: TGTGCCAGCAGCCAAGATCTTTCACAGGCCGCGAACACCGGGGAGCTGTTTTTT.

To note about this clonotype: In this CDR3 the conserved last residue, phenylalanine or tryptophan, is missing, so a read error is likely. V and J are TRBV9 and TRBJ2-3, with D maybe TRBD2 (6 bases). There are 13 residues in the CDR3. V shed 0 bases and J shed 8 bases, with 10 bases lying between them. The germline V gene encodes CDR1 SGDLS and CDR2 YYNGEE. CDR3 DNA sequence: TGTGCCAGCAGCGTAGCGGGGGTTGGTACGCAGTATCTT. This encodes CASSVAGVGTQYL.

This clonotype was detected ten times or more. The chain recombines TRBV11-1 with TRBJ2-1, with TRBD1 matching over 10 bases. The V gene's germline CDR1 is SGHAT and CDR2 FQDESV (reference sequence). The junction had 3 bases not matched to a gene; V was cut back by 3 bases and J by 10 bases. CDR3 length equals 13 residues. This chain's CDR3 is CASSFGQGGEQFF. The CDR3 nucleotides read TGTGCCAGCAGCTTTGGACAGGGGGGGGAGCAGTTCTTC.

This clonotype was seen ten or more times. The chain combines TRBV2 with TRBJ2-7; D remains unclear. The CDR3 has 14 amino acids. V was clipped by 4 bases and J by 2 bases, with 12 bases between them. Germline CDR1 and CDR2: SNHLY and FYNNEI. In DNA, the CDR3 is TGTGCCAGCAGTGGTCATTCAGACCCCTACGAGCAGTACTTC. Amino acid sequence: CASSGHSDPYEQYF.

This clonotype was recorded at least ten times. J is TRBJ2-2 and V is TRBV12-3 or TRBV12-4; D may be TRBD1 (6 bases). CDR3 length: 14 residues. V was pared by 4 bases and J by 7 bases, with 13 bases between. The CDR3 sequence: CASSSLGQLGELFF. CDR3 nucleotide sequence: TGTGCCAGCAGTTCCCTAGGACAGCTCGGGGAGCTGTTTTTT.

This clonotype was seen repeatedly, ten times or more. The chain combines TRBV10-3 with TRBJ1-5, with TRBD1 matching 10 bases. Losses at the gene ends were 6 bases for V and 2 bases for J; bases not matched to a gene: 1. This CDR3 contains 14 residues. CDR1 ENHRY and CDR2 SYGVKD come from the germline V gene. As DNA, the CDR3 is TGTGCCATCAGAGGGACAGGGGGCAATCAGCCCCAGCATTTT. Translating it yields CAIRGTGGNQPQHF.

This clonotype was seen at least ten times. The rearrangement joins TRBV7-9 to TRBJ2-3; D call uncertain. In germline, CDR1 is SEHNR, CDR2 FQNEAQ (reference sequence). The CDR3 covers 13 residues. Deletions cut 5 bases from V and 6 bases from J, with 12 bases between. CDR3: CASSKSFIDTQYF. The CDR3 DNA is TGTGCCAGCAGCAAATCCTTCATCGATACGCAGTATTTT.

The chain joins TRBV30 to TRBJ2-3, with D possibly being TRBD2 (6 bases). The CDR3 is 14 amino acids. Germline V gene lookup returns CDR1 GTSNPN and CDR2 SVGIG (reference sequence). Trimming took 8 bases from V and 1 from J, leaving 16 bases between them. This CDR3 reads CARQTERGTDTQYF. CDR3 bases: TGTGCCCGCCAAACCGAGCGGGGCACAGATACGCAGTATTTT. Using reference TRBV30 and TRBJ2-3 for the parts outside the CDR3, the full variable domain is SQTIHQWPATLVQPVGSPLSLECTVEGTSNPNLYWYRQAAGRGLQLLFYSVGIGQISSEVPQNLSASRPQDRQFILSSKKLLLSDSGFYLCARQTERGTDTQYFGPGTRLTVL.

This clonotype was detected ten times or more. The chain is built from TRBV11-2 and TRBJ1-2; D gene unclear. Trimming took off 3 bases at V and 0 bases at J, with 8 bases between the two ends. Germline assignment: CDR1 SGHAT and CDR2 FQNNGV. The CDR3 is 14 residues long. CDR3: CASSLDLTNYGYTF. Here the CDR3 DNA reads TGTGCCAGCAGCTTGGATTTAACTAACTATGGCTACACCTTC.

The DNA for the CDR3 is TGCAGTGCTAGTTCAGCGAACAATCAGCCCCAGCATTTT. Translation: CSASSANNQPQHF. The chain carries TRBV20-1 and TRBJ1-5; D ambiguous. The germline V and J ends were trimmed by 3 bases and 3 bases, with 9 bases remaining between them. CDR3 length: 13 amino acids. Per the germline V gene, CDR1 is DFQATT and CDR2 is SNEGSKA (reference sequence).

This clonotype has more than one count but fewer than ten. The V and J genes are TRBV19 and TRBJ1-5; possibly TRBD1 for D (6 bases). The V and J ends lost 0 bases and 5 bases respectively, with 14 bases between them. The germline V gene encodes CDR1 LNHDA and CDR2 SQIVND (reference sequence). CDR3 length equals 16 residues. CDR3 sequence: CASSIDGRDIYQPQHF. The CDR3, as DNA: TGTGCCAGTAGTATAGATGGGCGGGACATCTATCAGCCCCAGCATTTT. The full variable domain, with the rest looked up from reference TRBV19 and TRBJ1-5, is DGGITQSPKYLFRKEGQNVTLSCEQNLNHDAMYWYRQDPGQGLRLIYYSQIVNDFQKGDIAEGYSVSREKKESFPLTVTSAQKNPTAFYLCASSIDGRDIYQPQHFGDGTRLSIL.

This clonotype has ten or more counts. This sequence joins TRBV12-3 or TRBV12-4 and TRBJ1-4, with D possibly being TRBD1 (6 bases). V was pared by 5 bases and J by 7 bases, with 20 bases between. The CDR3 covers 16 residues. The CDR3, as DNA: TGTGCCAGCAGTCCCGGCGGGGGGGCGTTGAGTGAAAAACTGTTTTTT. Its protein is CASSPGGGALSEKLFF.

This rearrangement joins TRBV6-5 to TRBJ1-5, with D tentatively TRBD1 (6 bases). The CDR3 extends over 14 amino acids. Trimming took 0 bases from V and 11 from J, leaving 14 bases between them. Germline loops: CDR1 MNHEY, CDR2 SVGAGI. The CDR3 DNA follows: TGTGCCAGCAGTTACTCAGGCCAAGGGGGAGCCCAGCATTTT. Protein product: CASSYSGQGGAQHF.

This clonotype came up a few times. The J gene is TRBJ1-5, the V gene TRBV19; 7 bases agree with TRBD1. The CDR3 totals 13 residues. CDR1 is LNHDA and CDR2 is SQIVND in the germline V gene (reference sequence). Trimming removed 10 bases from V and 7 bases from J; junction bases left unmatched: 10. CDR3 coding DNA: TGTGCCACATCGGACAGGACGGGCCAGCCCCAGCATTTT. It encodes CATSDRTGQPQHF.

At least ten counts were recorded for this clonotype. This CDR3 reads CASSLTNSGGRETQYF. CDR3 sequence (DNA): TGCGCCAGCAGCTTGACGAATAGCGGGGGGCGGGAGACCCAGTACTTC. This chain links TRBV5-1 with TRBJ2-5; 10 nucleotides line up with TRBD2. The CDR3 covers 16 residues. J lost 5 bases, V lost 1 base, and 8 bases had no gene match. In germline, CDR1 is SGHRS, CDR2 YFSETQ. Looking up the rest from reference TRBV5-1 and TRBJ2-5 gives the full variable domain: KAGVTQTPRYLIKTRGQQVTLSCSPISGHRSVSWYQQTPGQGLQFLFEYFSETQRNKGNFPGRFSGRQFSNSRSEMNVSTLELGDSALYLCASSLTNSGGRETQYFGPGTRLLVL.

This clonotype was seen a few times. The gene calls are TRBV5-1 and TRBJ1-3; D uncertain. This CDR3 region has 15 residues. V shed 4 bases and J shed 3 bases, with 14 bases lying between them. Germline V gene lookup returns CDR1 SGHRS and CDR2 YFSETQ. The CDR3 reads CASSPASILGNTIYF. The CDR3 DNA is TGCGCCAGCAGCCCTGCATCGATTCTTGGAAACACCATATATTTT.

The table lists this clonotype with many counts. The genes are TRBV7-9 and TRBJ1-1; 9 bases match TRBD1. From germline, CDR1 is SEHNR and CDR2 FQNEAQ (reference sequence). The CDR3 contains 14 residues. J was trimmed by 1 base and V by 3 bases; bases with no gene match: 0. CDR3 in amino acids: CASSLGQGNTEAFF. CDR3 bases: TGTGCCAGCAGCTTGGGACAGGGGAACACTGAAGCTTTCTTT.

In its sample, this clonotype was seen a few times. This chain connects TRBV3-1 to TRBJ2-1; D not resolved. The CDR3 length is 11 residues. Germline CDR1 reads LGHDT; CDR2 reads YNNKEL (reference sequence). Trimming removed 4 bases from V and 5 bases from J, with 3 bases in between. CDR3 in DNA: TGTGCCAGCAGCCGACACAATGAGCAGTTCTTC. Translation gives CASSRHNEQFF.

This clonotype was seen many times. The chain uses TRBV28 and TRBJ1-4; 7 bases align to TRBD1. With 6 bases clipped from V and 10 bases from J, the junction kept 11 bases outside the gene matches. The CDR3 is 14 amino acids. CDR1 is MDHEN and CDR2 is SYDVKM in the germline V gene. CDR3 sequence reads: CASRGGQATRKLFF. The CDR3 DNA sequence: TGTGCCAGCAGGGGAGGACAGGCGACGAGAAAACTGTTTTTT.

This clonotype was picked up a small number of times. A much larger clonotype is one base distant, so this may be a read error. The chain uses TRBV3-1 and TRBJ2-7; 9 positions match TRBD1. V trimming: 6 bases; J trimming: 6 bases; junction bases outside the gene matches: 6. Germline V gene lookup returns CDR1 LGHDT and CDR2 YNNKEL (reference sequence). There are 13 residues in the CDR3. CDR3 loop: CASRRTGDCEQYF. Written as DNA, the CDR3 is TGTGCCAGCAGACGGACAGGGGATTGCGAGCAGTACTTC.

J is TRBJ2-3 and V is TRBV5-1; 14 bases match TRBD2. The CDR3 has 18 amino acids. The V and J ends lost 4 bases and 0 bases, in that order; junction bases with no gene match: 7. Looked up from germline, CDR1 is SGHRS and CDR2 is YFSETQ. CDR3 sequence (DNA): TGCGCCAGCAGCCTAGGGACTAGCGGGAGCCGAAGCACAGATACGCAGTATTTT. Its protein product is CASSLGTSGSRSTDTQYF.

This clonotype has ten or more counts. The rearrangement joins TRBV10-1 to TRBJ2-5, with D perhaps assigned TRBD1 or TRBD2 (6 bases each). The CDR3 is 13 residues long. With 10 bases removed from V and 4 bases from J, the gap between germline ends came to 16 bases. Per the germline V gene, CDR1 is WNHNN and CDR2 is SYGVQD (reference sequence). In nucleotides, the CDR3 is TGCGCCACACAAAGGGGGGTCGGAGAGACCCAGTACTTC. Translated, it gives CATQRGVGETQYF.

This clonotype was recorded many times. The rearrangement uses TRBV6-8 and TRBJ2-3; 9 nucleotides agree with TRBD1. The germline CDR1 and CDR2 sequences are MNHGY and SAAAGT. CDR3 length equals 14 residues. The J segment lost 6 bases and the V segment lost 6 bases, leaving 7 bases of the junction unmatched. The CDR3: CASRQQGANDTQYF. In DNA, the CDR3 is TGTGCCAGCAGACAACAGGGGGCGAATGATACGCAGTATTTT.

With respect to this clonotype: This may arise from a read error, as a much more abundant clone is one base away. The rearrangement joins TRBV7-9 to TRBJ2-1, with 10 bases identical to TRBD1. The CDR3 covers 15 residues. Germline V gene sequence: CDR1 SEHNR, CDR2 FQNEAQ (reference sequence). The V segment lost 1 base and the J segment 10 bases; nucleotides outside the gene matches: 7. The CDR3 DNA is TGTGCCAGCAGCTTAGGACAGGGGGCTGCCTACGAGCAGTTCTTC. It translates to CASSLGQGAAYEQFF.

This clonotype was picked up a small number of times. The J gene is TRBJ2-3, the V gene TRBV5-4; TRBD2 agrees at 7 bases. The junction had 9 bases not matched to a gene; V was cut back by 8 bases and J by 3 bases. This CDR3 is 14 amino acids long. CDR1 is SGHNT, CDR2 YYREEE, per germline (reference sequence). The chain's CDR3 is CASRGGLGTDTQYF. CDR3 bases: TGTGCCAGTCGGGGAGGGCTGGGGACAGATACGCAGTATTTT.

Worth noting for this clonotype: One base away lies a much larger clone, so this may be a sequencing read error. The V gene is TRBV2, the J gene TRBJ1-2; D might be TRBD1 (6 bases). Germline CDR1 SNHLY, CDR2 FYNNEI. V was pared by 4 bases and J by 8 bases, with 20 bases between. The CDR3 runs 15 residues. As DNA, the CDR3 is TGTGCCAGCAGTGGAGCGGGCGGGGGGCAGGGAGGCTACACCTTC. Translation gives CASSGAGGGQGGYTF.

The V gene is TRBV5-4, the J gene TRBJ2-1; D remains ambiguous. CDR3 length: 16 residues. Germline-derived CDR1 and CDR2 are SGHNT and YYREEE (reference sequence). Deletions cut 0 bases from V and 4 bases from J, with 14 bases between. The CDR3 nucleotides read TGTGCCAGCAGCTTGGCCGGGCTTACCAATTACAATGAGCAGTTCTTC. Its protein is CASSLAGLTNYNEQFF.

Many counts were recorded for this clonotype. The chain recombines TRBV3-1 with TRBJ2-7, with D possibly TRBD1 on 5 matching bases. This CDR3 is 15 amino acids long. V was clipped by 4 bases and J by 7 bases, with 20 bases between them. The germline CDR1 and CDR2 sequences are LGHDT and YNNKEL (reference sequence). CDR3 bases: TGTGCCAGCAGCCTCGGTTCCCTACCTACAGGAGAGCAGTACTTC. Residues: CASSLGSLPTGEQYF.

This clonotype was observed a handful of times. The chain's CDR3 is CASSSNAGTVVAGELFF. In nucleotides, the CDR3 is TGCGCCAGCAGCTCAAACGCCGGGACGGTGGTGGCCGGGGAGCTGTTTTTT. The chain has TRBV5-1 and TRBJ2-2; either TRBD1 or TRBD2 may supply D (5 bases each). Germline V gene sequence: CDR1 SGHRS, CDR2 YFSETQ. Deletions cut 3 bases from V and 6 bases from J, with 21 bases between. There are 17 residues in the CDR3.